This T cell receptor (beta chain) was captured by sequencing in a study of identifying expanded T cells in peripheral blood. Libraries were prepared by immunoSEQ multiplex PCR; TCRdb keeps only in-frame clonotypes and omits some of them. The sample carries approximately 50,000 clones, around 82% recorded once. During the collection period, no donor immune events like infections were recorded. Germline-derived CDR1 and CDR2 are GTSNPN and SVGIG (reference sequence). The ends lost 2 bases at V and 7 bases at J; junction bases unmatched: 4. The CDR3 is 13 amino acids. The V call is TRBV30, the J call TRBJ2-1; 8 nucleotides align to TRBD2. Sequencing input: blood. This TCR was sampled from a person between 18 and 75 years old in good health. In DNA form, the CDR3 reads TGTGCCTGGAGTCGTGGCGGGAGGAATGAGCAGTTCTTC. Encoded protein: CAWSRGGRNEQFF.